This is a list of T cell receptor beta chains from one sample in a study of blood T cell repertoires in COVID-19. The repertoire was sequenced with immunoSEQ multiplex PCR; TCRdb's copy has only in-frame clones and lacks some. The sample lists about 400,000 clones, around 90% seen once, with over 2% in the top ten. Sequences were obtained from PBMCs or T cells enriched from blood (not recorded which). The source is a woman in her forties with acute COVID-19. CDR3s include the opening cysteine and the closing phenylalanine or tryptophan. Each record gives: CDR3 protein, CDR3 DNA, D gene, J gene, V gene. A D gene is named only where the DNA matches it firmly.

CDR3 protein: CASSSGQNYGYTF; CDR3 DNA: TGTGCCAGCAGTTCTGGACAGAACTATGGCTACACCTTC; D gene: .; J gene: TRBJ1-2; V gene: TRBV2
CDR3 protein: CASRRLAGAYTDTQYF; CDR3 DNA: TGTGCCAGTAGGAGACTAGCGGGGGCATACACAGATACGCAGTATTTT; D gene: TRBD2; J gene: TRBJ2-3; V gene: TRBV19
CDR3 protein: CASNLGEGEQYF; CDR3 DNA: TGTGCCAGCAACTTGGGGGAGGGCGAGCAGTACTTC; D gene: TRBD2; J gene: TRBJ2-7; V gene: TRBV11-2
CDR3 protein: CAWSAPSGQGVEQYF; CDR3 DNA: TGTGCCTGGAGTGCGCCCTCGGGACAGGGGGTCGAGCAGTACTTC; D gene: TRBD1; J gene: TRBJ2-7; V gene: TRBV30
CDR3 protein: CASSLTGAYEQYF; CDR3 DNA: TGTGCCAGCAGCTTGACAGGGGCCTACGAGCAGTACTTC; D gene: TRBD1; J gene: TRBJ2-7; V gene: TRBV11-2
CDR3 protein: CATSAGLGGQPQHF; CDR3 DNA: TGTGCCACCAGCGCGGGCCTGGGAGGTCAGCCCCAGCATTTT; D gene: .; J gene: TRBJ1-5; V gene: TRBV15
CDR3 protein: CASSQTDRGQYEQYF; CDR3 DNA: TGTGCCAGCTCACAGACGGACAGGGGGCAATACGAGCAGTACTTC; D gene: TRBD1; J gene: TRBJ2-7; V gene: TRBV18
CDR3 protein: CSVWTGTADTQYF; CDR3 DNA: TGCAGCGTCTGGACAGGGACGGCAGATACGCAGTATTTT; D gene: TRBD1; J gene: TRBJ2-3; V gene: TRBV29-1
CDR3 protein: CASSTGFGYTF; CDR3 DNA: TGTGCCAGCAGCACAGGGTTTGGCTACACCTTC; D gene: .; J gene: TRBJ1-2; V gene: TRBV6-5
CDR3 protein: CASSVAASVRILDRSGANVLTF; CDR3 DNA: TGTGCCAGCAGCGTGGCCGCTAGCGTAAGGATCCTTGACCGCTCTGGGGCCAACGTCCTGACTTTC; D gene: .; J gene: TRBJ2-6; V gene: TRBV9
CDR3 protein: CATTQRRQGADNSPLHF; CDR3 DNA: TGTGCCACCACCCAGAGGAGGCAGGGGGCGGATAATTCACCCCTCCACTTT; D gene: TRBD1; J gene: TRBJ1-6; V gene: TRBV3-1/TRBV3-2